These T cell receptor beta chains were read from a single sample in a study of blood T cells in healthy people across ages. One entry per CDR3 protein, called by TCRdb with MiXCR from the 5' RACE reads. The sample includes around 800,000 distinct CDR3 sequences, about 53% of them seen just once. Sequenced sample: blood. All receptors derive from a man older than 75 in good health. CDR3s include the opening cysteine and the closing phenylalanine or tryptophan. A D gene is named only where the DNA matches it firmly. Some rows have no size entry. The others give once, few or many, or a class for an expanded clone.

few,TRBJ1-1,TRBD1,TRBV7-9,CASSLAQGGSTEAFF,TGTGCCAGCAGCTTAGCTCAGGGGGGGTCTACTGAAGCTTTCTTT
.,TRBJ2-3,.,TRBV25-1,CASSAGTLEGYAYF,TGTGCCAGCAGTGCTGGGACCCTCGAAGGATACGCGTATTTT
many,TRBJ2-3,.,TRBV29-1,CSVAPRTRDTDTQYF,TGCAGCGTTGCCCCCCGGACCCGGGACACAGATACGCAGTATTTT
once,TRBJ1-1,.,TRBV9,CASSVATVPNTEAFF,TGTGCCAGCAGCGTAGCGACAGTCCCGAACACTGAAGCTTTCTTT
.,TRBJ2-7,TRBD2,TRBV27,CASSRLAGESFFYEQYF,TGTGCCAGCAGCAGACTAGCGGGAGAGTCCTTTTTCTACGAGCAGTACTTC
few,TRBJ2-1,.,TRBV12-3/TRBV12-4,CASSLSIEQFF,TGTGCCAGCAGTTTGAGCATTGAGCAGTTCTTC
few,TRBJ2-1,.,TRBV25-1,CASSEFRQGRNNEQFF,TGTGCCAGCAGTGAATTCCGGCAGGGACGGAACAATGAGCAGTTCTTC
.,TRBJ2-7,TRBD2,TRBV9,CASSGGGLPSSYEQYF,TGTGCCAGCAGTGGGGGGGGACTTCCTAGCTCCTACGAGCAGTACTTC
once,TRBJ2-5,.,TRBV5-1,CASSLLPNQETQYF,TGCGCCAGCAGCTTGTTGCCAAACCAAGAGACCCAGTACTTC
.,TRBJ2-1,.,TRBV10-3,CAISDRGGLGYNEQFF,TGTGCCATCAGTGATAGAGGTGGCCTAGGCTACAATGAGCAGTTCTTC
.,TRBJ2-5,.,TRBV20-1,CSAREGQLYWQYF,TGCAGTGCTAGAGAAGGACAGCTTTACTGGCAGTACTTC
.,TRBJ2-1,TRBD2,TRBV28,CASSTTSGRGSYNEQFF,TGTGCCAGCAGTACAACTAGCGGGAGGGGCTCCTACAATGAGCAGTTCTTC
.,TRBJ2-1,.,TRBV20-1,CSANREQFF,TGCAGTGCTAACCGGGAGCAGTTCTTC
.,TRBJ2-7,.,TRBV7-3,CASSLIPVSRSASYEQYF,TGTGCCAGCAGCCTAATCCCCGTGAGTCGGAGTGCCAGCTACGAGCAGTACTTC
.,TRBJ2-7,.,TRBV20-1,CSARRQAGCEQYF,TGCAGTGCTAGAAGGCAGGCAGGCTGCGAGCAGTACTTC
.,TRBJ2-1,.,TRBV5-1,CASSTPVGQGNEQFF,TGCGCCAGCAGCACTCCCGTCGGCCAGGGGAATGAGCAGTTCTTC
few,TRBJ2-7,TRBD1,TRBV5-1,CASSSRGTGDEQYF,TGCGCCAGCAGCTCGAGAGGGACAGGGGACGAGCAGTACTTC
.,TRBJ2-3,TRBD2,TRBV2,CASLAGVQHRYAYF,TGTGCCAGTCTAGCGGGAGTTCAGCACAGATACGCGTATTTT
few,TRBJ2-7,TRBD2,TRBV6-6,CASSSTGLGYEQYF,TGTGCCAGCAGTTCAACGGGACTAGGCTACGAGCAGTACTTC
.,TRBJ1-1,TRBD1,TRBV10-3,CAIRRDSMNTEAFF,TGTGCCATCAGGAGGGACAGCATGAACACTGAAGCCTTCTTT
.,TRBJ1-2,.,TRBV14,CASSQDWRGLGYGYTF,TGTGCCAGCAGCCAAGATTGGAGAGGGCTAGGATATGGCTACACCTTC
many,TRBJ2-1,TRBD2,TRBV13,CASSLVGGILAGAGNEQFF,TGTGCCAGCAGCTTAGTGGGGGGCATTCTAGCGGGAGCAGGGAATGAGCAGTTCTTC
.,TRBJ1-2,.,TRBV6-2/TRBV6-3,CASRDSRLDGYTF,TGTGCCAGCAGGGACAGCAGGTTGGATGGCTACACCTTC
.,TRBJ2-1,.,TRBV6-5,CASLRGAGDNEQFF,TGTGCCAGCCTCCGGGGGGCGGGGGACAATGAGCAGTTCTTC
.,TRBJ2-7,.,TRBV7-2,CASSLVATSSYEQYF,TGTGCCAGCAGCTTAGTAGCGACCAGCTCCTACGAGCAGTACTTC
.,TRBJ2-7,.,TRBV5-5,CASSLVRQAASYEQYF,TGTGCCAGCAGCTTGGTGCGCCAGGCAGCCTCCTACGAGCAGTACTTC
few,TRBJ1-2,TRBD1,TRBV7-2,CADSGTGIFNYGYTF,TGTGCCGACTCCGGGACAGGGATTTTTAACTATGGCTACACCTTC
.,TRBJ2-5,TRBD1,TRBV11-2,CASSYNRDRAQETQYF,TGTGCCAGCAGCTACAACCGGGACAGGGCCCAAGAGACCCAGTACTTC
.,TRBJ2-5,TRBD1,TRBV7-2,CASSSTGAETQYF,TGTGCCAGCAGCTCGACAGGGGCAGAGACCCAGTACTTC
few,TRBJ2-4,.,TRBV12-3/TRBV12-4,CASSPRLQGNIQYF,TGTGCCAGCAGTCCCCGATTACAGGGAAACATTCAGTACTTC
.,TRBJ2-3,TRBD2,TRBV28,CASNPGTSGRSQYF,TGTGCCAGCAACCCAGGGACTAGCGGGAGGTCGCAGTATTTT
.,TRBJ2-5,.,TRBV29-1,CSVDMGETQYF,TGCAGCGTTGATATGGGGGAGACCCAGTACTTC
few,TRBJ2-7,.,TRBV25-1,CASSDTGVGSYEQYF,TGTGCCAGCAGTGATACAGGGGTCGGGAGTTACGAGCAGTACTTC
few,TRBJ2-7,.,TRBV20-1,CSAVRLQHVSYEQYF,TGCAGTGCTGTGAGACTACAGCACGTTTCCTACGAGCAGTACTTC
.,TRBJ2-7,TRBD2,TRBV6-1,CASSTLSGSTLYGEQYF,TGTGCCAGCAGTACCCTAAGCGGGAGCACCCTTTATGGAGAGCAGTACTTC
many,TRBJ1-4,TRBD1,TRBV29-1,CSVGAQGAEKLFF,TGCAGCGTTGGAGCCCAGGGGGCTGAAAAACTGTTTTTT
few,TRBJ2-1,.,TRBV24-1,CATSDGVAYNEQFF,TGTGCCACCAGTGATGGGGTAGCCTACAATGAGCAGTTCTTC
.,TRBJ2-1,TRBD2,TRBV29-1,CSLAGSREQFF,TGCAGTCTAGCGGGTAGTAGAGAGCAGTTCTTC
.,TRBJ2-1,TRBD2,TRBV6-2/TRBV6-3,CATAGLAYYNEQFF,TGTGCCACTGCGGGACTAGCGTATTACAATGAGCAGTTCTTC
.,TRBJ1-2,.,TRBV6-5,CASSYSRGSGYGYTF,TGTGCCAGCAGTTACTCTCGAGGTTCTGGCTATGGCTACACCTTC
few,TRBJ2-5,.,TRBV28,CASSLGREETQYF,TGTGCCAGCAGTTTGGGCAGGGAAGAGACCCAGTACTTC
.,TRBJ2-5,.,TRBV27,CASSSQRAKSQETQYF,TGTGCCAGCAGTTCCCAGCGGGCTAAGTCCCAAGAGACCCAGTACTTC
few,TRBJ1-1,.,TRBV5-1,CASSLVGGANTEAFF,TGTGCCAGCAGCTTAGTTGGGGGCGCGAACACTGAAGCTTTCTTT
.,TRBJ2-7,TRBD2,TRBV5-1,CASSLSGGSSGRALDEQYF,TGCGCCAGCAGCTTGTCGGGGGGATCTAGCGGGAGGGCCCTGGACGAGCAGTACTTC
.,TRBJ1-1,.,TRBV27,CASSLVIRDSEAFF,TGTGCCAGCAGTTTAGTCATCAGGGATTCCGAGGCTTTCTTT
.,TRBJ1-1,TRBD1,TRBV6-5,CASSFPGQAGITEAFF,TGTGCCAGCAGTTTCCCAGGACAGGCGGGTATCACTGAAGCTTTCTTT
few,TRBJ2-3,.,TRBV29-1,CSGRWGSDPDTQYF,TGCAGCGGGCGGTGGGGCTCAGACCCAGATACGCAGTATTTT
.,TRBJ2-3,TRBD1,TRBV11-2,CASSSGPGTGGDTQYF,TGTGCCAGCAGCTCCGGACCCGGGACAGGGGGTGATACGCAGTATTTT
.,TRBJ2-4,.,TRBV7-9,CASSLVRELAKNIQYF,TGTGCCAGCAGCTTAGTCAGGGAGCTAGCCAAAAACATTCAGTACTTC
.,TRBJ2-7,.,TRBV25-1,CASSDTLSYEQYF,TGTGCCAGCAGTGATACGCTCTCCTACGAGCAGTACTTC
many,TRBJ2-7,TRBD1,TRBV29-1,CSGGQGVHYEQYF,TGCAGCGGGGGACAGGGGGTCCACTACGAGCAGTACTTC
few,TRBJ1-4,TRBD1,TRBV5-1,CASSSDRGGNEKLFF,TGCGCCAGCAGCTCGGACAGGGGCGGAAATGAAAAACTGTTTTTT